Described below is a single T cell receptor (beta chain) sequence and its context. Antigen specificity is unknown. CDR1 is SGHVS and CDR2 is FQNEAQ in the germline V gene. This CDR3 spans 19 amino acids. V was clipped by 1 base and J by 5 bases, with 26 bases between them. Sequenced by immunoSEQ multiplex PCR; TCRdb stores in-frame clones only, minus some. The sample has some 320,000 clones; around four fifths are singletons. This sample is part of a study of Ad26.COV2.S vaccination and SARS-CoV-2 variants. The treatment here: 15 to 20 received Ad26.COV2.S at low or high dose, single or two shots; about 5 received placebo; per-sample allocation not given. Day 63 after the first injection of vaccine or placebo was the sampling time. Broader study findings: Marked by substantial breadth, spike-specific CD8+ and CD4+ T cell responses were reportedly seen after vaccination.

This sequence originates from a person aged 18 to 59 who received the Ad26.COV2.S COVID-19 vaccine or a placebo. Material: peripheral blood, obtained in a trial of Ad26.COV2.S vaccine versus placebo. This rearrangement joins TRBV7-8 to TRBJ2-5; D might be TRBD2 (6 bases). DNA of the CDR3: TGTGCCAGCAGCTTAGAAGTGACTAGTCCTTCGTATGGTAGGGAGACCCAGTACTTC. This translates into CASSLEVTSPSYGRETQYF.